The source of this TCR beta chain is a study of type 1 and type 2 diabetes patients. The PCR template was genomic DNA. The TCR beta CDR3 region was amplified using 30 forward and 13 reverse primers. MiXCR was run by TCRdb on the multiplex PCR reads, yielding one entry per CDR3 protein. This sample has about 250,000 distinct CDR3 sequences, with 47% found just once. All diabetic donors were classified as either type 1 or type 2 diabetes. This CDR3 has 13 amino acids. Deletions cut 1 base from V and 0 bases from J, with 3 bases between. Germline values: CDR1 SGHTA, CDR2 FQGTGA. Of note for this clonotype: This may be a read error: a much more frequent sequence differs by one nucleotide.

The sequenced sample consisted of peripheral blood mononuclear cells (PBMCs). This chain links TRBV7-3 with TRBJ1-2, with D hard to call. The clonotype was recovered from a man aged 18 to 35 with type 2 diabetes. CDR3 coding DNA: TGTGCCAGCAGCTTAAAGCCTAACTATGGCTACACCTTC. Its protein product is CASSLKPNYGYTF.